This T cell receptor (beta chain) originates from a study of blood T cells in healthy people across ages. Study results and caveats: Older age coincided with a roughly linear decline in TCR beta diversity per million T cells. It was not possible, with unsorted PBMCs, to conclusively compare naive and antigen-experienced cells. Those diversity estimates obtained from one million T cells were thought to be underestimates.

Germline V gives CDR1 SGHRS, CDR2 YFSETQ. Deletions cut 0 bases from V and 7 bases from J, with 13 bases between. The CDR3 totals 14 residues. On this clonotype itself: Its target is not known.

Researchers isolated at least 7 million PBMCs per sample. Through a sample-barcoded 5' primer and a J-beta primer mix, a second PCR was run for roughly 6 to 12 cycles. TCRdb reprocessed the 5' RACE reads with MiXCR, giving one entry per CDR3 protein. The sample has roughly 640,000 distinct CDR3 sequences, approximately 30% seen once; the top ten hold more than 15%. This rearrangement joins TRBV5-1 to TRBJ1-2; weak D call: TRBD1 (5 bases). What was sequenced was blood. The TCR was taken from a woman over 75 in good health. This chain's CDR3 is CASSLGRGYGGYTF. CDR3 in DNA: TGCGCCAGCAGCTTGGGACGGGGGTACGGTGGCTACACCTTC.